One and the same sample provided the 30 T cell receptor beta chains below, sequenced in a study of T-cell reconstitution after alpha-beta-depleted transplantation in children. For TCRbeta, the library was prepared with unique molecular identifiers. From the PCR reads, TCRdb called clonotypes with MiXCR, one entry per CDR3 protein. The top ten clones hold under 15% of a sample with approximately 200,000 distinct CDR3 sequences, about 14% of them seen once. The source was PBMCs from the stem cell graft donor, collected from the stem cell graft. All receptors derive from a human donor who donated a stem cell graft to a child with acute lymphoblastic leukemia.

This clonotype was seen repeatedly, ten times or more. The gene calls are TRBV5-5 and TRBJ1-2; D not certain. Deletions cut 0 bases from V and 4 bases from J, with 16 bases between. CDR1 SGHKS and CDR2 YYEKEE come from the germline V gene (reference sequence). This CDR3 contains 16 residues. The CDR3 loop is CASSLVSRSSIYGYTF. In DNA form, the CDR3 reads TGTGCCAGCAGCTTGGTGTCCAGGTCCTCCATCTATGGCTACACCTTC.

The chain recombines TRBV20-1 with TRBJ2-7, with a weak D call TRBD2 (7 bases). V lost 6 bases to trimming and J lost 4 bases, with 16 bases between them. The CDR3 runs 13 residues. Per germline, CDR1 DFQATT and CDR2 SNEGSKA (reference sequence). In DNA form, the CDR3 reads TGCAGTGCGGGGGAGGGAGGGGGGTACGAGCAGTACTTC. It codes for CSAGEGGGYEQYF.

J is TRBJ2-7 and V is TRBV5-4; 7 positions agree with TRBD2. The junction had 6 bases not matched to a gene; V was cut back by 4 bases and J by 2 bases. This CDR3 is built from 14 residues. Germline V gives CDR1 SGHNT, CDR2 YYREEE (reference sequence). CDR3 nucleotide sequence: TGTGCCAGCAGCAATCCGGGACTAACCTACGAGCAGTACTTC. It encodes CASSNPGLTYEQYF.

The J gene is TRBJ2-1, the V gene TRBV3-1; perhaps TRBD1 as D (6 bases). Germline CDR1 LGHDT, CDR2 YNNKEL (reference sequence). V was clipped by 9 bases and J by 6 bases, with 27 bases between them. The CDR3 sequence is 17 residues long. The CDR3 DNA is TGTGCCAGGTCGAATAAGATAGGGGGATCGGTTTGCAATGAGCAGTTCTTC. Translating it yields CARSNKIGGSVCNEQFF.

In this sample, this clonotype turned up many times. The V call is TRBV11-3, the J call TRBJ2-5; D might be TRBD1 (6 bases). The CDR3 consists of 13 residues. Between the trimmed V and J ends, which lost 6 bases and 2 bases, there was a span of 10 bases. Germline loops: CDR1 SGHNT, CDR2 YENEEA. The CDR3 here is CASRKGEQETQYF. CDR3 DNA sequence: TGTGCCAGCAGGAAGGGGGAGCAAGAGACCCAGTACTTC.

This clonotype has ten or more counts. The rearrangement uses TRBV29-1 and TRBJ2-4; no firm D call. The CDR3 is 16 residues long. V lost 1 base and J lost 0, with 13 bases in between. Germline CDR1 reads SQVTM; CDR2 reads ANQGSEA. In nucleotides, the CDR3 is TGCAGCGTTGAAGGGGCCAGCAGCTTAGCCAAAAACATTCAGTACTTC. Amino acids: CSVEGASSLAKNIQYF.

Points on this clonotype: Being one base from a much bigger clone, this may be a read error. This rearrangement joins TRBV6-1 to TRBJ2-1; maybe TRBD1 (5 bases). This CDR3 has 14 amino acids. Germline-derived CDR1 and CDR2 are MNHNS and SASEGT. The CDR3 protein is CASVVHTGNNGQFF. The CDR3 DNA follows: TGTGCCAGCGTCGTGCACACAGGAAACAATGGGCAGTTCTTC.

The chain is built from TRBV7-6 and TRBJ2-3; 10 nucleotides match TRBD2. The V and J ends lost 6 bases and 10 bases, in that order; junction bases with no gene match: 13. The CDR3 length is 15 residues. Looked up from germline, CDR1 is SGHVS and CDR2 is FNYEAQ. The CDR3 sequence: CASSRVGESGRAQYF. CDR3 sequence (DNA): TGTGCCAGCAGTCGTGTGGGGGAAAGCGGGAGGGCGCAGTATTTT.

This clonotype has at least ten counts. This sequence joins TRBV20-1 and TRBJ2-7; D is undetermined. This CDR3 spans 13 amino acids. Germline lookup yields CDR1 DFQATT and CDR2 SNEGSKA (reference sequence). The V end was cut by 1 base, the J end by 3 bases, with 10 bases between. CDR3 nucleotides: TGCAGTGCTAGAGGGGATAATTACTACGAGCAGTACTTC. Its protein product is CSARGDNYYEQYF.

At least ten counts were recorded for this clonotype. The J gene is TRBJ2-7, the V gene TRBV5-1; D remains ambiguous. Germline V gene lookup returns CDR1 SGHRS and CDR2 YFSETQ. Trimming stripped 0 bases from V and 2 bases from J, with 12 bases between. This CDR3 comprises 15 residues. The CDR3 is CASSLDGRVTYEQYF. CDR3 coding DNA: TGCGCCAGCAGCTTGGATGGACGGGTGACCTACGAGCAGTACTTC.

This clonotype has a count of ten or more. This sequence joins TRBV12-3 or TRBV12-4 and TRBJ2-3; 8 bases map to TRBD2. The CDR3 loop spans 15 amino acids. V lost 6 bases to trimming and J lost 6 bases; unmatched junction nucleotides: 11. CDR3 sequence reads: CASSPQAGGGDTQYF. CDR3 nucleotides: TGTGCCAGCAGCCCCCAGGCGGGAGGAGGGGATACGCAGTATTTT.

This clonotype was detected only a few times. The rearrangement uses TRBV11-2 and TRBJ2-3, with 9 bases fitting TRBD1. V lost 6 bases and J lost 5; bases outside the gene matches: 3. CDR3 length: 13 amino acids. The germline gives CDR1 SGHAT, CDR2 FQNNGV. The CDR3 spells CASRQGAGDTQYF. The CDR3 bases are TGTGCCAGCAGACAGGGGGCGGGAGATACGCAGTATTTT.

J is TRBJ2-5 and V is TRBV5-1, with 12 bases matching TRBD2. The germline CDR1 and CDR2 sequences are SGHRS and YFSETQ. V trimming: 1 base; J trimming: 3 bases; junction bases outside the gene matches: 10. The CDR3 spans 18 residues. The CDR3 bases are TGCGCCAGCAGCTTGCGACTAGCGGGAGAACTTTCGAAAGAGACCCAGTACTTC. Protein sequence: CASSLRLAGELSKETQYF.

This chain links TRBV12-3 or TRBV12-4 with TRBJ1-3; no reliable D call. The ends were cut back, 11 bases at V and 2 bases at J, with 13 bases in the middle. The CDR3 spans 13 residues. CDR3 sequence (DNA): TGTGCCTGCGCAAGGGCGCCTGGAAACACCATATATTTT. It specifies CACARAPGNTIYF.

This clonotype was detected many times. This chain links TRBV5-6 with TRBJ1-2; D is undetermined. V was clipped by 1 base and J by 4 bases, with 11 bases between them. Looked up from germline, CDR1 is SGHDT and CDR2 is YYEEEE. The CDR3 length is 14 residues. CDR3 loop: CASSLNGPGYGYTF. CDR3 bases: TGTGCCAGCAGCTTGAACGGACCTGGCTATGGCTACACCTTC. The variable domain in full, with the rest retrieved from reference TRBV5-6 and TRBJ1-2, is DAGVTQSPTHLIKTRGQQVTLRCSPKSGHDTVSWYQQALGQGPQFIFQYYEEEERQRGNFPDRFSGHQFPNYSSELNVNALLLGDSALYLCASSLNGPGYGYTFGSGTRLTVV.

The chain joins TRBV7-2 to TRBJ2-7, with no clear D. The ends were cut back, 0 bases at V and 5 bases at J, with 11 bases in the middle. Germline V gives CDR1 SGHTA, CDR2 FQGNSA. The CDR3 has 14 residues. The DNA for the CDR3 is TGTGCCAGCAGCTTAGCGTTCGGAGAACACGAGCAGTACTTC. It is translated as CASSLAFGEHEQYF.

This clonotype showed up many times. V and J are TRBV20-1 and TRBJ2-3, with 13 bases identical to TRBD2. Germline CDR1 reads DFQATT; CDR2 reads SNEGSKA (reference sequence). With V trimmed by 1 base and J by 5 bases, 3 bases remained unmatched. CDR3 length equals 15 residues. The CDR3: CSARGGLAGQDTQYF. DNA for the CDR3: TGCAGTGCTAGAGGGGGACTAGCGGGACAAGATACGCAGTATTTT.

This clonotype was observed once. A read error may produce the germline difference seen at one junction end. The chain combines TRBV12-3 or TRBV12-4 with TRBJ2-1; 9 bases map to TRBD1. The CDR3 covers 18 residues. The CDR3: CAISLKGTGTGRSVEQFF. The CDR3 DNA follows: TGTGCCATCAGTTTAAAGGGGACCGGGACAGGGCGATCCGTTGAGCAGTTCTTC.

Concerning this clonotype itself: Just one base apart from a much larger clone, this may be a read error. The chain recombines TRBV20-1 with TRBJ2-4; TRBD2 agrees at 8 bases. This CDR3 contains 20 residues. Germline CDR1 and CDR2: DFQATT and SNEGSKA (reference sequence). CDR3 bases: TGCAGTGCTAGAGATCTTGACGGGAGGGCCATGGAGTGGGCCAAAAACAGTCAGTACTTC. Amino acid sequence: CSARDLDGRAMEWAKNSQYF.

This clonotype was counted many times. The V and J genes are TRBV5-1 and TRBJ2-7; a possible D gene is TRBD1 (6 bases). Trimming shortened V by 3 bases and J by 3 bases, and 10 bases separated the two germline ends. The germline V gene encodes CDR1 SGHRS and CDR2 YFSETQ. The CDR3 has 13 residues. CDR3 in DNA: TGCGCCAGCAGCTGGGGGACAAGCTACGAGCAGTACTTC. Its translation is CASSWGTSYEQYF.

This clonotype was recorded at least ten times. As DNA, the CDR3 is TGCAGTGCTAGATGGCGACAGGGCACCGGGGAGCTGTTTTTT. This translates into CSARWRQGTGELFF. The chain recombines TRBV20-1 with TRBJ2-2, with 7 positions matching TRBD1. The V segment lost 2 bases and the J segment 4 bases; nucleotides outside the gene matches: 4. The CDR3 has 14 amino acids. Germline CDR1 reads DFQATT; CDR2 reads SNEGSKA (reference sequence).

The CDR3 DNA reads as TGTGCCAGCAGCTTGGCCCCGACTAGCGGTTTGAATGAGCAGTTCTTC. Its translation is CASSLAPTSGLNEQFF. The chain couples TRBV5-4 to TRBJ2-1; 9 positions agree with TRBD2. The CDR3 has 16 amino acids. V shed 0 bases and J 7 bases; nucleotides not matched to a gene: 8. From germline, CDR1 is SGHNT and CDR2 YYREEE (reference sequence).

This clonotype has a handful of counts. The genes are TRBV5-1 and TRBJ2-1, with D possibly being TRBD1 (6 bases). The CDR3 extends over 14 amino acids. Looked up from germline, CDR1 is SGHRS and CDR2 is YFSETQ. V shed 2 bases and J shed 8 bases, with 14 bases lying between them. CDR3 amino acids: CASSFVPDSDEQFF. Written as DNA, the CDR3 is TGCGCCAGCAGCTTCGTGCCGGACAGCGATGAGCAGTTCTTC.

This clonotype showed up many times. This chain's CDR3 is CAIRQNYGYTF. CDR3 DNA: TGTGCCATAAGACAGAACTATGGCTACACCTTC. This chain connects TRBV10-3 to TRBJ1-2, with D perhaps TRBD1 (5 bases). V was cut by 9 bases and J by 2 bases, with 7 bases left in between. The CDR3 is made up of 11 amino acids. Germline V lookup: CDR1 ENHRY, CDR2 SYGVKD.

This clonotype occurred a few times. A much larger clone differs from this one at a single base, so this may be a read error. J is TRBJ2-6 and V is TRBV12-3 or TRBV12-4; 7 bases match TRBD1. The CDR3 is 15 amino acids. The CDR3 bases are TGTGCCAGCAGTTCAGGGGGTTCTCAGGCCAACGGCCTGACTTTC. Translation: CASSSGGSQANGLTF.

The CDR3 nucleotides are TGCGCCAGCAGCCGCGGGAGGACGAACACCGGGGAGCTGTTTTTT. Translating it yields CASSRGRTNTGELFF. The gene calls are TRBV4-1 and TRBJ2-2; 8 bases are a match to TRBD2. Germline-derived CDR1 and CDR2 are MGHRA and YSYEKL. CDR3 size: 15 residues. J gave up 0 bases and V 4 bases, and 1 base lay outside the gene matches.

This clonotype has a count of ten or more. V usage is TRBV7-6 and J usage is TRBJ2-5; D is ambiguous. The germline CDR1 and CDR2 sequences are SGHVS and FNYEAQ. The CDR3 has 12 residues. The V end was cut by 5 bases, the J end by 5 bases, with 9 bases between. CDR3 sequence reads: CASSPLGETQYF. DNA for the CDR3: TGTGCCAGCAGCCCCCTTGGGGAGACCCAGTACTTC.

This clonotype was seen at least ten times. J is TRBJ1-2 and V is TRBV10-3; no reliable D call. The CDR3 is 14 amino acids. V lost 0 bases, J lost 4 bases, and 9 bases lay in between. Per germline, CDR1 ENHRY and CDR2 SYGVKD. This chain's CDR3 is CAISESAALYGYTF. CDR3 nucleotide sequence: TGTGCCATCAGTGAGTCGGCGGCCCTCTATGGCTACACCTTC.

This clonotype appeared many times. V gene TRBV28 combines with J gene TRBJ1-5, with 8 bases lining up with TRBD1. This CDR3 comprises 15 residues. V was clipped by 6 bases and J by 0 bases; unmatched bases: 4. Germline loops: CDR1 MDHEN, CDR2 SYDVKM. As DNA, the CDR3 is TGTGCCAGCAGGAGACAGGGGTCTAGCAATCAGCCCCAGCATTTT. This gives the protein CASRRQGSSNQPQHF.

Turning to this clonotype: Since a much larger clone is just one base distant, this may be a read error. The rearrangement uses TRBV7-2 and TRBJ2-5, with D unclear. The length of the CDR3 is 13 residues. V shed 2 bases and J shed 3 bases, with 7 bases lying between them. Germline CDR1 and CDR2: SGHTA and FQGNSA. CDR3 sequence (DNA): TGTGCCAGCAGCTTAACGGCGGAAGAGACCCAGTACTTC. Encoded protein: CASSLTAEETQYF.